The 2 T cell receptor beta chains listed next were all sequenced from one sample in a study of blood T cell repertoires in COVID-19. Here immunoSEQ multiplex PCR was the method, and the copy in TCRdb shows in-frame clones only, minus some. The table shows 120,000 or so clones, with 85% occurring only once. The material sequenced was peripheral blood. The receptors shown here come from an elderly man with active or convalescent COVID-19.

The chain has TRBV2 and TRBJ2-3; TRBD1 aligns across 10 bases. The CDR3 totals 15 residues. Germline-derived CDR1 and CDR2 are SNHLY and FYNNEI. V lost 7 bases, J lost 3 bases, and 7 bases stayed unmatched. CDR3 nucleotides: TGTGCCAGCACCAGGGACAGGGGACGTACAGATACGCAGTATTTT. As protein: CASTRDRGRTDTQYF.

The V gene is TRBV28, the J gene TRBJ1-5; no clear D. The length of the CDR3 is 14 residues. V was trimmed by 6 bases and J by 0 bases, leaving 9 bases between them. Germline values: CDR1 MDHEN, CDR2 SYDVKM. CDR3 in DNA: TGTGCCAGCAGGCCGTGGAGTAGCAATCAGCCCCAGCATTTT. Translated: CASRPWSSNQPQHF.